The T cell receptor (beta chain) described here comes from a study of early T cells in non-severe SARS-CoV-2 infection (dated by TCRdb to the early 2020s). About the investigation overall: TCR sequencing used bulk RNA from unsorted whole blood, so alpha and beta chains could not be paired. Study-wide conclusions, independent of this receptor: VDJdb matching was skewed toward anti-spike CD8 responses, so virus-specific expansions were likely underestimated and private and CD4 specificities were missed.

CDR1 is given as LGHDT and CDR2 as YNNKEL, both from the germline V gene (reference sequence). V is clipped by 4 bases and J by 0 bases, and the sequence between their germline boundaries is 7 bases long. Inclusive of the bounding cysteine and phenylalanine, the CDR3 is 13 residues long. Only the CDR3 portion is preserved as DNA: 39 bases, with reading frame beginning at the first base. This clonotype was picked up many times. Its antigen is unknown. No base quality information exists; no much larger clone differs at one position. The study was a case-control design nested within a healthcare worker cohort in London, UK, with weekly nasopharyngeal swab PCR tests and blood sampling. Between 23 and 31 March 2020, the week of the UK lockdown, healthcare workers were enrolled and then followed up weekly for as long as 16 weeks. The library came from 5' RACE. Reads for this sample came from a NextSeq 500. The TCR library protocol attached unique molecular identifiers to individual cDNA molecules to correct for sequencing error and PCR bias. TCR alpha and beta chains were both sequenced, and the abundances of alpha and beta sequences in each sample were closely correlated with each other. The authors' analysis ran thus. Decombinator V4 was used to annotate the V gene, J gene and CDR3 of the TCR sequences. TCRs were defined as expanded if a significant change between any two time points was detected under a Poisson model with p below 0.0001. TCR abundances were normalised to the total number of TCRs sequenced in each sample and reported as counts per million. TRAV1-2 paired with TRAJ12, TRAJ20 or TRAJ33 defined MAIT TCRs, while TRAV10 paired with TRAJ18 defined iNKT TCRs. VDJdb, accessed 1 November 2021, was searched for CMV, EBV and SARS-CoV-2 annotated TCRs, with TCRs annotated for multiple antigens excluded. TCRdb applied fastp at Q25 and MiXCR to the public reads, then kept only in-frame beta chains. Rows are combined by CDR3 protein, so each entry shows the most common genes and DNA. These V and J calls originate from TCRdb's pipeline instead of the authors' own analysis. The sample table holds roughly 67,000 distinct CDR3 sequences, of which roughly an eighth were seen once. The ten largest clonotypes hold about 1.6% of the sample.

The sequenced sample was whole blood. The sequence was collected from an adult who was a healthcare worker with PCR-confirmed SARS-CoV-2 infection or an uninfected control (not recorded which). The chain employs TRBV3-1 and TRBJ2-7, with no D gene named confidently. The nucleotide sequence reads TGTGCCAGCAGCCGCGGCGGCTCCTACGAGCAGTACTTC. It encodes CASSRGGSYEQYF.